This T cell receptor beta chain was recovered during a study of identical twins. TCRdb itself ran the 5' RACE reads through MiXCR, one entry per CDR3 protein. The sample shows about 470,000 distinct CDR3 sequences, 24% of them seen only once. The study's findings and limits: The more abundant beta clonotypes in cord blood had fewer insertions, and memory repertoires did not show this. Rather than following the same donors, the conclusions depended on cross-sectional statistical analysis.

As regards this clonotype: Its antigen is as yet unknown.

V was cut by 0 bases and J by 11 bases, with 16 bases left in between. The CDR3 runs 13 residues. Germline loops: CDR1 DFQATT, CDR2 SNEGSKA (reference sequence). These data also formed part of another study, on T cells expressing NK-cell markers. As that study records: Repertoire data for TCR beta were derived from sorted T cells (CD3+CD56+NKG2C+, CD3+CD56+NKG2C- and CD3+CD56-NKG2C+). Dominance of the CD3+CD56-NKG2C+ fraction by these clonotypes also held in several donors.

This TCR derives from a woman aged 18-29 years in good health. The rearrangement links TRBV20-1 to TRBJ1-1, with D possibly TRBD1 on 6 matching bases. Sequences were obtained from CD4+ T cells sorted from blood. The CDR3 spells CSARDRGGGRAFF. The CDR3 nucleotides are TGCAGTGCTAGAGATCGAGGGGGAGGGCGGGCTTTCTTT.